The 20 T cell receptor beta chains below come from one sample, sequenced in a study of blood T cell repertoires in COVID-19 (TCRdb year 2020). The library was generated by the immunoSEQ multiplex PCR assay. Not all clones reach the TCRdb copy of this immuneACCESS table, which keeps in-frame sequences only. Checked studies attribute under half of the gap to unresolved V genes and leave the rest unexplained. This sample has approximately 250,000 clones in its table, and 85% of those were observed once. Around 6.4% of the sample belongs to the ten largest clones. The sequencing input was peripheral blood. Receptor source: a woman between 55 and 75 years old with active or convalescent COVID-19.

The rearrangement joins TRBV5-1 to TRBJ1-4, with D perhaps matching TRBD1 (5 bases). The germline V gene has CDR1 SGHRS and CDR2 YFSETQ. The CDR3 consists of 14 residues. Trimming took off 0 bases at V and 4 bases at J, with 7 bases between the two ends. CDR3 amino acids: CASSLGQNNEKLFF. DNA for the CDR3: TGCGCCAGCAGCTTGGGACAGAATAATGAAAAACTGTTTTTT.

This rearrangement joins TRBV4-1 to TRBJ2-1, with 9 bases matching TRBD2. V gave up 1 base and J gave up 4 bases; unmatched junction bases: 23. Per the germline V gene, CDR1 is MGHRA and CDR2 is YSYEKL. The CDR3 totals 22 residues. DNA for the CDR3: TGCGCCAGCAGCCAAGGATCCGTTCTCTTGAGCCAAGCGGGGGGATTTTACAATGAGCAGTTCTTC. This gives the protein CASSQGSVLLSQAGGFYNEQFF.

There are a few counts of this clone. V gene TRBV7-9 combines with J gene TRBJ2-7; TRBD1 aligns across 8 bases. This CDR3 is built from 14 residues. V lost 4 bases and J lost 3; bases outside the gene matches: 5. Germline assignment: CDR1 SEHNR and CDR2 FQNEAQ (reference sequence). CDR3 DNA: TGTGCCAGCAGCTCAGGACAGGGCAACTACGAGCAGTACTTC. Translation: CASSSGQGNYEQYF. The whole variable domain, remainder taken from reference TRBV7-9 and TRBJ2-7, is DTGVSQNPRHKITKRGQNVTFRCDPISEHNRLYWYRQTLGQGPEFLTYFQNEAQLEKSRLLSDRFSAERPKGSFSTLEIQRTEQGDSAMYLCASSSGQGNYEQYFGPGTRLTVT.

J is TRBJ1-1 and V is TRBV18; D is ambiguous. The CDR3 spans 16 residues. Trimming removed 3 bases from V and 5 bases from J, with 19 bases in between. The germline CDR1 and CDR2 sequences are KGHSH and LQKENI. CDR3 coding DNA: TGTGCCAGCTCACCGGGGAGGGAGAAGTCGGTAACTGAAGCTTTCTTT. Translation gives CASSPGREKSVTEAFF.

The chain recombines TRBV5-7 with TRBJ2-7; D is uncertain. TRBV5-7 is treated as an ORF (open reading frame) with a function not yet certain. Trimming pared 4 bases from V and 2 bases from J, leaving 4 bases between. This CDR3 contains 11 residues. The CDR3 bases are TGTGCCAGCAGCCCAACCTACGAGCAGTACGTC. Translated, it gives CASSPTYEQYV.

In DNA form, the CDR3 reads TGTGCCAGCAGTATCGACAGGTCAGGGACAGATACGCAGTATTTT. Its translation: CASSIDRSGTDTQYF. This rearrangement joins TRBV6-5 to TRBJ2-3, with D perhaps TRBD1 (6 bases). Germline-derived CDR1 and CDR2 are MNHEY and SVGAGI. The CDR3 is 15 residues long. Trimming cost V 5 bases and J 3 bases, with 15 bases left between them.

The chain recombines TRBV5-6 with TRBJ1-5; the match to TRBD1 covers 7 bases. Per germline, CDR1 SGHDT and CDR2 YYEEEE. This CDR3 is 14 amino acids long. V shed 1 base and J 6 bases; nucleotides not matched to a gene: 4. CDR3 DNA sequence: TGTGCCAGCAGCTTGAGAGGGGGCGGTCAGCCCCAGCATTTT. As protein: CASSLRGGGQPQHF. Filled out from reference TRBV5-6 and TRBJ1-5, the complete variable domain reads DAGVTQSPTHLIKTRGQQVTLRCSPKSGHDTVSWYQQALGQGPQFIFQYYEEEERQRGNFPDRFSGHQFPNYSSELNVNALLLGDSALYLCASSLRGGGQPQHFGDGTRLSIL.

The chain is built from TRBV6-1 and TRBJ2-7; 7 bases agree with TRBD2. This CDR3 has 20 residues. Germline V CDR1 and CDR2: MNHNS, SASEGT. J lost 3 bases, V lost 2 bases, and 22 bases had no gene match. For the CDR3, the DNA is TGTGCCAGCAGTGAAAGGGGACCGGGACGGGAGGTCGGAGGTCTCTACGAGCAGTACGTC. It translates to CASSERGPGREVGGLYEQYV.

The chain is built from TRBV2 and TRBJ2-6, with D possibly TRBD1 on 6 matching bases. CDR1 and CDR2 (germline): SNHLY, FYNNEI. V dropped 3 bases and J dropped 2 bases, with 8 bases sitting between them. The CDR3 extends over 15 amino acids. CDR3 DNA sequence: TGTGCCAGCAGTGAGGGGGACACTGGGGCCAACGTCCTGACTTTC. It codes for CASSEGDTGANVLTF. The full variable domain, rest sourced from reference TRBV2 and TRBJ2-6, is EPEVTQTPSHQVTQMGQEVILRCVPISNHLYFYWYRQILGQKVEFLVSFYNNEISEKSEIFDDQFSVERPDGSNFTLKIRSTKLEDSAMYFCASSEGDTGANVLTFGAGSRLTVL.

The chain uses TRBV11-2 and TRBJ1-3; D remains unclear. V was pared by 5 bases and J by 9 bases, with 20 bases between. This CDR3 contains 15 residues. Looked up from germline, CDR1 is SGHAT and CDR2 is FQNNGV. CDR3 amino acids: CASSPTRVSVGTIYF. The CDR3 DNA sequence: TGTGCCAGCAGCCCAACACGGGTATCGGTCGGCACCATATATTTT.

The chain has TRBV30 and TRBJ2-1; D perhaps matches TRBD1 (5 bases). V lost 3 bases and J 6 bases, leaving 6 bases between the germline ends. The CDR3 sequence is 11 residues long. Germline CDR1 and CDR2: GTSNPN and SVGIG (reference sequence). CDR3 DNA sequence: TGTGCCTGGAGGGACATCAATGAGCAGTTCTTC. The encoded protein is CAWRDINEQFF.

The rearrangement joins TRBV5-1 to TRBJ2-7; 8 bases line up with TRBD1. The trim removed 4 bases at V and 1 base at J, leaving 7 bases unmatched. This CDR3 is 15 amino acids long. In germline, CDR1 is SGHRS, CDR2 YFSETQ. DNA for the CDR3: TGCGCCAGCAGCCCCAGGACAGGGCAATCCTACGAGCAGTACTTC. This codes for CASSPRTGQSYEQYF.

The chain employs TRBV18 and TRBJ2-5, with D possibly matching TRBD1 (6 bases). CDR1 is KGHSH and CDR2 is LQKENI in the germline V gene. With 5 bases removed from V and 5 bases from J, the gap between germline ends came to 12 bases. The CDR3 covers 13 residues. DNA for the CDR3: TGTGCCAGCTCAGAGGACAGATCTGAGACCCAGTACTTC. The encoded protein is CASSEDRSETQYF.

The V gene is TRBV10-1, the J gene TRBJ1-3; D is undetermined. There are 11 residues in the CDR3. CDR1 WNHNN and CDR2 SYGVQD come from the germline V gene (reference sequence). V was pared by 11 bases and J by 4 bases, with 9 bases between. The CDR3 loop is CASSRGNTIYF. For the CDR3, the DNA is TGCGCCTCTTCCCGGGGAAACACCATATATTTT.

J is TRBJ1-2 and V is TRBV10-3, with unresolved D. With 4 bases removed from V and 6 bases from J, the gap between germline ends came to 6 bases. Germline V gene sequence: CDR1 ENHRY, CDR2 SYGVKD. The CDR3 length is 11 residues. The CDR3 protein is CAISAGNGYTF. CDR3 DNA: TGTGCCATCAGTGCCGGTAATGGCTACACCTTC.

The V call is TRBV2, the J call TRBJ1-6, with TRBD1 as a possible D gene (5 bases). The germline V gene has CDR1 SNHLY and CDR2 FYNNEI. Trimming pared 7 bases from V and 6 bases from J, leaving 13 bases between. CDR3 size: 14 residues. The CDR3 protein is CASMWQGTNSPLHF. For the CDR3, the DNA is TGTGCCAGCATGTGGCAGGGAACTAATTCACCCCTCCACTTT. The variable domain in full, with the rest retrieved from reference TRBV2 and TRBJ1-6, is EPEVTQTPSHQVTQMGQEVILRCVPISNHLYFYWYRQILGQKVEFLVSFYNNEISEKSEIFDDQFSVERPDGSNFTLKIRSTKLEDSAMYFCASMWQGTNSPLHFGNGTRLTVT.

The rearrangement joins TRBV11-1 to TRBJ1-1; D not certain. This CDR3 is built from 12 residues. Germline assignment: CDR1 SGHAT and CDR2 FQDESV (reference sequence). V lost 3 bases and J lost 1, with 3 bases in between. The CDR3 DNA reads TGTGCCAGCAGCTTCGGGAACACTGAAGCTTTCTTT. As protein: CASSFGNTEAFF.

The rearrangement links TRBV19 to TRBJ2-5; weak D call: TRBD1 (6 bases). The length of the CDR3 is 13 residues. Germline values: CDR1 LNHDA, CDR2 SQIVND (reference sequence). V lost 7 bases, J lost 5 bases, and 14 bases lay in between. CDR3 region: CASNNRVGETQYF. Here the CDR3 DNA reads TGTGCCAGTAACAACAGGGTTGGGGAGACCCAGTACTTC. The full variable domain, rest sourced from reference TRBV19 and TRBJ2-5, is DGGITQSPKYLFRKEGQNVTLSCEQNLNHDAMYWYRQDPGQGLRLIYYSQIVNDFQKGDIAEGYSVSREKKESFPLTVTSAQKNPTAFYLCASNNRVGETQYFGPGTRLLVL.

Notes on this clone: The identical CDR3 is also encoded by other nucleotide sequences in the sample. The chain's CDR3 is CASSWDRGNSPLHF. DNA for the CDR3: TGCGCCAGCAGTTGGGACAGGGGGAATTCACCCCTCCACTTT. The V call is TRBV5-1, the J call TRBJ1-6; 11 bases line up with TRBD1. This CDR3 spans 14 amino acids. V shed 5 bases and J 7 bases; nucleotides not matched to a gene: 2. Germline values: CDR1 SGHRS, CDR2 YFSETQ. The full variable domain, with the rest looked up from reference TRBV5-1 and TRBJ1-6, is KAGVTQTPRYLIKTRGQQVTLSCSPISGHRSVSWYQQTPGQGLQFLFEYFSETQRNKGNFPGRFSGRQFSNSRSEMNVSTLELGDSALYLCASSWDRGNSPLHFGNGTRLTVT.

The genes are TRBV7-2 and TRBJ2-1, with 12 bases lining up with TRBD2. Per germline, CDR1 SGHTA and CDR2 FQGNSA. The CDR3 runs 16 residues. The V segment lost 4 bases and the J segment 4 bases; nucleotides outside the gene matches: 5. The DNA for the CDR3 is TGTGCCAGCAGCTGGACTAGCGGGGACCCTTACAATGAGCAGTTCTTC. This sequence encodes CASSWTSGDPYNEQFF. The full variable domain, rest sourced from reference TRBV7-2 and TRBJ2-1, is GAGVSQSPSNKVTEKGKDVELRCDPISGHTALYWYRQSLGQGLEFLIYFQGNSAPDKSGLPSDRFSAERTGGSVSTLTIQRTQQEDSAVYLCASSWTSGDPYNEQFFGPGTRLTVL.